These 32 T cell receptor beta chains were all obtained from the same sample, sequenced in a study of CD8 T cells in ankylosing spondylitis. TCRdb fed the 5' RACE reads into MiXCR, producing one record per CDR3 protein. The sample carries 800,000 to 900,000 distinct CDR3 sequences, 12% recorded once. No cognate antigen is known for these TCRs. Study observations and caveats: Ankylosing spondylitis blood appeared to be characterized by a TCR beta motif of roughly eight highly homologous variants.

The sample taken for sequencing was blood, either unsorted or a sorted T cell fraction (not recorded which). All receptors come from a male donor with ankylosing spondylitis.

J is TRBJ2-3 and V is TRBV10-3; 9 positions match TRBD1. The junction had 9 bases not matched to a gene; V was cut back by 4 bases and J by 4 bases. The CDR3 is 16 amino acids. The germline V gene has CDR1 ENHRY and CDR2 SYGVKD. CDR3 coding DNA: TGTGCCATCAGTGGCGTGACAGGGGGGAGTGCAGATACGCAGTATTTT. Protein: CAISGVTGGSADTQYF.

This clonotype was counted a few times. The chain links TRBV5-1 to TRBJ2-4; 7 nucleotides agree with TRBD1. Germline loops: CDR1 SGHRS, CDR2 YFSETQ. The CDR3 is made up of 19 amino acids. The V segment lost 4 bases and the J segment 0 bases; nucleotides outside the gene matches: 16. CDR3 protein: CASSTLPRDSPPAKNIQYF. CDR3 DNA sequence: TGCGCCAGCAGCACACTACCTCGGGACAGCCCCCCAGCCAAAAACATTCAGTACTTC. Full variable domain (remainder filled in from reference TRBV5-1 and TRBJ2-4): KAGVTQTPRYLIKTRGQQVTLSCSPISGHRSVSWYQQTPGQGLQFLFEYFSETQRNKGNFPGRFSGRQFSNSRSEMNVSTLELGDSALYLCASSTLPRDSPPAKNIQYFGAGTRLSVL.

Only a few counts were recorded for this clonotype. The CDR3 coding sequence is TGTGCCAGCAGCCCGGGACAGGGGTTCGGGGAGCTGTTTTTT. It is translated as CASSPGQGFGELFF. J is TRBJ2-2 and V is TRBV7-3; 10 bases are shared with TRBD1. Germline V lookup: CDR1 SGHTA, CDR2 FQGTGA. V gave up 5 bases and J gave up 7 bases; unmatched junction bases: 4. The CDR3 covers 14 residues.

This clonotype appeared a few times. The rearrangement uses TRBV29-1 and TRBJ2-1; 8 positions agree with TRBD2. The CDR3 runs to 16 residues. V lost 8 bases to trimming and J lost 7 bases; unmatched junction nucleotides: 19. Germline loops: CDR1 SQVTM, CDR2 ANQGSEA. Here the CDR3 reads CSFHHSRGGRWNEQFF. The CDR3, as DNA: TGCAGCTTCCACCACAGTAGGGGCGGGAGGTGGAATGAGCAGTTCTTC.

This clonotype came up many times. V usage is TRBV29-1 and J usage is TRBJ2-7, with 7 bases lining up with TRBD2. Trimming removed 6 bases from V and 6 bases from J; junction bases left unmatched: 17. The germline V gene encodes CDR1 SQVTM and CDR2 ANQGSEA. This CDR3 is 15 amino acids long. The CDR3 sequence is CSVALWGGFSSEQYF. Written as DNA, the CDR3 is TGCAGCGTGGCCCTGTGGGGGGGTTTTTCGAGCGAGCAGTACTTC.

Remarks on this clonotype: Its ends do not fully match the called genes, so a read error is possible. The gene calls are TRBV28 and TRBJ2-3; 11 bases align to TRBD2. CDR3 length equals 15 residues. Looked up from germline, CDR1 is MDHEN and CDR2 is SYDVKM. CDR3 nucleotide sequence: TGTGCCAGCAGCTCCCGGGCCGCTGGACTAGCGGGTTGGGGGTTT. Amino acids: CASSSRAAGLAGWGF.

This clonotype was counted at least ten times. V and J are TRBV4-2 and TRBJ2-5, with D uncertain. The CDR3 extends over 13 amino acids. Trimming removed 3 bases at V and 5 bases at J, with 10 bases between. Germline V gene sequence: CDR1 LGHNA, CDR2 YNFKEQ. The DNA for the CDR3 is TGTGCCAGCAGCCAGGGCCGTGCGGAGACCCAGTACTTC. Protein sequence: CASSQGRAETQYF.

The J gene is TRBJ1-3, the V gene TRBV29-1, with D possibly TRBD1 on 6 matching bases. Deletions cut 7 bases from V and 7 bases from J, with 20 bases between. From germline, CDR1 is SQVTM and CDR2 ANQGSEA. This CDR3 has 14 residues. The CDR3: CSAGTGILANTIYF. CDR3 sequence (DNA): TGCAGCGCCGGAACAGGGATTTTAGCGAACACCATATATTTT.

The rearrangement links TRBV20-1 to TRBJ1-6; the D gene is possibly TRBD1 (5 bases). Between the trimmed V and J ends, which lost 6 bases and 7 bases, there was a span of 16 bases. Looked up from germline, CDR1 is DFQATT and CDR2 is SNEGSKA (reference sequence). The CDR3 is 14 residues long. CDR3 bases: TGCAGTGCGACCCCGGGACTCGGAAATTCACCCCTCCACTTT. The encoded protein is CSATPGLGNSPLHF.

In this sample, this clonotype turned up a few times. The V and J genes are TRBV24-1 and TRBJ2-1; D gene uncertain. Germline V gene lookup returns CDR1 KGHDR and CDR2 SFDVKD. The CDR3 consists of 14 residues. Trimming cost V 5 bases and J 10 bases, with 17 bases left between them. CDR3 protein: CATSVSGQAGEQFF. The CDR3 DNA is TGTGCCACCAGTGTCTCCGGTCAGGCTGGAGAGCAGTTCTTC.

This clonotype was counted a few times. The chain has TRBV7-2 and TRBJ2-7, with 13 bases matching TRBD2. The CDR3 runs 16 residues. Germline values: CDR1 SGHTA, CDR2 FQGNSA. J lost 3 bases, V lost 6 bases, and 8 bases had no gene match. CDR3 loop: CASRKAGTSGVYEQYF. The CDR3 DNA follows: TGTGCCAGCAGAAAAGCCGGGACTAGCGGGGTCTACGAGCAGTACTTC.

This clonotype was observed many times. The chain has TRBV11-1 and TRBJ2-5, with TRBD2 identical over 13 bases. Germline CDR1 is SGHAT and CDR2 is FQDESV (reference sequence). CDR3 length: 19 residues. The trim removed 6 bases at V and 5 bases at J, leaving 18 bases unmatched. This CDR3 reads CASSYLRTSGSLWEETQYF. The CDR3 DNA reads TGTGCCAGCAGTTATTTACGGACTAGCGGGAGCCTTTGGGAGGAGACCCAGTACTTC.

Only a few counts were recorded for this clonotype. The CDR3 is CSAVSQWVGTEAFF. The DNA for the CDR3 is TGCAGTGCCGTTAGTCAGTGGGTTGGGACTGAAGCTTTCTTT. The chain links TRBV20-1 to TRBJ1-1; no clear D gene. The V gene's germline CDR1 is DFQATT and CDR2 SNEGSKA (reference sequence). V was shortened by 6 bases and J by 5 bases, with 19 bases between the two germline ends. The CDR3 covers 14 residues.

For the CDR3, the DNA is TGCGCCAGCAGCGGGCAGGGCAGTTTTATGAACACTGAAGCTTTCTTT. The encoded protein is CASSGQGSFMNTEAFF. The rearrangement joins TRBV5-1 to TRBJ1-1, with D possibly matching TRBD1 (5 bases). Germline CDR1 SGHRS, CDR2 YFSETQ. Trimming removed 4 bases from V and 0 bases from J, with 16 bases in between. The CDR3 is 16 residues long.

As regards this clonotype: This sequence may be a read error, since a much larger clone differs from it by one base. The CDR3 reads CSAALGGGAAETQYF. Here the CDR3 DNA reads TGCAGTGCTGCCCTCGGCGGGGGGGCCGCGGAGACCCAGTACTTC. The V gene is TRBV20-1, the J gene TRBJ2-5, with TRBD2 identical over 9 bases. Germline V CDR1 and CDR2: DFQATT, SNEGSKA (reference sequence). V lost 5 bases to trimming and J lost 5 bases; unmatched junction nucleotides: 12. The length of the CDR3 is 15 residues.

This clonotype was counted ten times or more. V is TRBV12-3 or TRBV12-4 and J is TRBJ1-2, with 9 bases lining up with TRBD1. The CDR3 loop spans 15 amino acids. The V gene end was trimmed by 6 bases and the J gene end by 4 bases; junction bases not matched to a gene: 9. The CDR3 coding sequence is TGTGCCAGCAGCGACGCTACGACAGGGGGCTATGGCTACACCTTC. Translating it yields CASSDATTGGYGYTF.

The CDR3 protein is CSSFGGTGELFF. CDR3 in DNA: TGCAGTTCCTTCGGTGGGACCGGGGAGCTGTTTTTT. The chain links TRBV20-1 to TRBJ2-2; D unclear. Trimming removed 8 bases at V and 5 bases at J, with 12 bases between. The CDR3 runs to 12 residues. Germline CDR1 DFQATT, CDR2 SNEGSKA (reference sequence).

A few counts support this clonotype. The CDR3 DNA sequence: TGTGCCAGTACGAAGGGGGCCACCGACACCGGGGAGCTGTTTTTT. Its protein product is CASTKGATDTGELFF. V and J are TRBV19 and TRBJ2-2; 7 nucleotides align to TRBD1. The CDR3 is made up of 15 amino acids. Germline CDR1 is LNHDA and CDR2 is SQIVND (reference sequence). V was clipped by 7 bases and J by 3 bases; unmatched bases: 8.

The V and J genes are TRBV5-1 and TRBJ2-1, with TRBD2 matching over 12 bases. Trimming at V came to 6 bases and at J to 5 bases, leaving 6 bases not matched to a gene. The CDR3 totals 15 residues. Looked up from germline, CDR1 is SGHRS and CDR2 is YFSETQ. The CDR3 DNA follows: TGCGCCAGCACCCTCGGACTAGCGGGGAACAATGAGCAGTTCTTC. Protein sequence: CASTLGLAGNNEQFF.

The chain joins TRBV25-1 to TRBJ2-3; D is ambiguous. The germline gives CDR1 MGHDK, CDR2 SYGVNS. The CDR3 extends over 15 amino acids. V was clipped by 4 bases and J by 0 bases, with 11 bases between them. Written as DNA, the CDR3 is TGTGCCAGCAGTGTTCGCTCGTCTAGCACAGATACGCAGTATTTT. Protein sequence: CASSVRSSSTDTQYF.

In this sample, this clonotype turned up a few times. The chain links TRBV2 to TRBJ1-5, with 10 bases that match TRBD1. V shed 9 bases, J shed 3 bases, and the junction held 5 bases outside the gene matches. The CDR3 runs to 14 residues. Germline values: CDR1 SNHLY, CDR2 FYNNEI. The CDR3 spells CASDRGQVNQPQHF. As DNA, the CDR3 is TGTGCCAGTGACAGGGGGCAGGTCAATCAGCCCCAGCATTTT.

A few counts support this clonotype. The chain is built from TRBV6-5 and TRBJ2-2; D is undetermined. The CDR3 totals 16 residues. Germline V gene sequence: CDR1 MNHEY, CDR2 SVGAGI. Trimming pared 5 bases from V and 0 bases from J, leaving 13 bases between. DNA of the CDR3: TGTGCCAGCAGTCTCTCGCCTCGCGCGAACACCGGGGAGCTGTTTTTT. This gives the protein CASSLSPRANTGELFF.

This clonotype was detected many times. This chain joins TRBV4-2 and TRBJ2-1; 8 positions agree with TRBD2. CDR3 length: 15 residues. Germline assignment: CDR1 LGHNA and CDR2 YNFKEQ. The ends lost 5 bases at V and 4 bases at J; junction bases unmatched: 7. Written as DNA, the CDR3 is TGTGCCAGCAGCTTCACTAGCGGTCTATACAATGAGCAGTTCTTC. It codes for CASSFTSGLYNEQFF.

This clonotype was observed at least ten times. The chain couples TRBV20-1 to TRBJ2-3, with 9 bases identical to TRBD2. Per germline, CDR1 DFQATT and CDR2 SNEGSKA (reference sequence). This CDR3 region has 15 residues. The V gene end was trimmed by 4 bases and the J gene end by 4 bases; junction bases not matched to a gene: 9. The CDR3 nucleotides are TGCAGTGCTACCCCGACTAGCGGTCGGGCAGATACGCAGTATTTT. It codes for CSATPTSGRADTQYF.

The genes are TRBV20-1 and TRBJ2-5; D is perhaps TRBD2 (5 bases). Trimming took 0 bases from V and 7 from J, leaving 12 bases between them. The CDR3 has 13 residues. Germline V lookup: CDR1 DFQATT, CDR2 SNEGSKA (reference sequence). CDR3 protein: CSAREWTSGTQYF. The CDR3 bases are TGCAGTGCTAGAGAGTGGACCAGCGGGACCCAGTACTTC.

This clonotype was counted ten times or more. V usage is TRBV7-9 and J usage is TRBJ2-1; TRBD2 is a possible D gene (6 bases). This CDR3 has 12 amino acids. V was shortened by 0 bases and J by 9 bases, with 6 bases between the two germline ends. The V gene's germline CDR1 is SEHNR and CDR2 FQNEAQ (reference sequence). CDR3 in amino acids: CASSLASGEQFF. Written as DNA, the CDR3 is TGTGCCAGCAGCTTAGCTAGCGGTGAGCAGTTCTTC.

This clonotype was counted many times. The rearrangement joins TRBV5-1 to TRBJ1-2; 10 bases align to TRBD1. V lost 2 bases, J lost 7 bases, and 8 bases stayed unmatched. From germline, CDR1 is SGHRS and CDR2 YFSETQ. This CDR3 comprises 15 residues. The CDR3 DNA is TGCGCCAGCAGCTTCCCCGGACAGGGGGAGAGTGGCTACACCTTC. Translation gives CASSFPGQGESGYTF.

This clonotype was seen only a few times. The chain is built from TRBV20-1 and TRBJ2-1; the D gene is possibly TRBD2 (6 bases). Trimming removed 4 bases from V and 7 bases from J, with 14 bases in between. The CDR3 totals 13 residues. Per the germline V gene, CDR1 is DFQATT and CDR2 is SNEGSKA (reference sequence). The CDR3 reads CSATQLSGNEQFF. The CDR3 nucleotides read TGCAGTGCTACTCAACTAAGCGGGAATGAGCAGTTCTTC.

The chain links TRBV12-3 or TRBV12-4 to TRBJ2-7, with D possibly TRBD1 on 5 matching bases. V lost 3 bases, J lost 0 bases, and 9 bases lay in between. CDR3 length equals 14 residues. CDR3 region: CASSFRQFSYEQYF. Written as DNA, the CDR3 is TGTGCCAGCAGTTTTCGACAGTTCTCCTACGAGCAGTACTTC.

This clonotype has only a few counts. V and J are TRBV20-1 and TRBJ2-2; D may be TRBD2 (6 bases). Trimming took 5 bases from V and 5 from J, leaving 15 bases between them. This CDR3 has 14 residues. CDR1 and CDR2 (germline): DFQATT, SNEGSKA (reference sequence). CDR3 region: CSAEEAGRTGELFF. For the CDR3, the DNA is TGCAGTGCTGAGGAGGCAGGGAGGACCGGGGAGCTGTTTTTT.

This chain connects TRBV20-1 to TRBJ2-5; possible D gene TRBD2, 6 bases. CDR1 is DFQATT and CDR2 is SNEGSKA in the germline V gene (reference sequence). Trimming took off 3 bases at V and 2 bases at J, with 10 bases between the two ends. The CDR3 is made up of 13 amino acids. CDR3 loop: CSARSSGQETQYF. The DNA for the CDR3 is TGCAGTGCTAGGTCCAGCGGGCAAGAGACCCAGTACTTC.

CDR3 sequence reads: CSASPRDRGRYEQYF. For the CDR3, the DNA is TGCAGTGCTAGTCCCCGGGACAGGGGGCGGTACGAGCAGTACTTC. V usage is TRBV20-1 and J usage is TRBJ2-7; 12 bases map to TRBD1. CDR1 and CDR2 (germline): DFQATT, SNEGSKA (reference sequence). V shed 3 bases and J 4 bases; nucleotides not matched to a gene: 7. The CDR3 has 15 residues.